Presented here are 19 T cell receptor beta chains from one specimen sequenced in a study of monozygotic twins with inflammatory bowel disease. After re-calling the 5' RACE reads, TCRdb lists one entry per CDR3 protein, DNA absent. The sample has approximately 330,000 distinct CDR3 sequences. The specimen was blood. Receptors originate from a human donor with ulcerative colitis or Crohn's disease, or a healthy co-twin of an affected twin (not recorded which).

The chain is built from TRBV7-2 and TRBJ1-3. Germline loops: CDR1 SGHTA, CDR2 FQGNSA. The CDR3 contains 15 residues. The CDR3: CASSLGAVSGNTIYF.

CDR3 loop: CASSPRGLAGEDEQFF. The chain recombines TRBV18 with TRBJ2-1; the D call from TCRdb, TRBD2, cannot be confirmed without DNA. The CDR3 is 16 amino acids. CDR1 and CDR2 (germline): KGHSH, LQKENI.

This rearrangement joins TRBV12-3 or TRBV12-4 to TRBJ1-1; no DNA is available, so the TRBD1 call from TCRdb remains unchecked. CDR3 length: 14 amino acids. The CDR3 region is CASSEQGLGTEAFF.

This chain joins TRBV2 and TRBJ2-2; there is no DNA to check the TCRdb D call of TRBD2. CDR1 is SNHLY, CDR2 FYNNEI, per germline. The CDR3 contains 16 residues. The CDR3 is CASSRTTRASTGELFF.

J is TRBJ2-3 and V is TRBV18. This CDR3 spans 12 amino acids. The germline gives CDR1 KGHSH, CDR2 LQKENI. CDR3 loop: CASSPATRMQYF.

The gene calls are TRBV12-3 or TRBV12-4 and TRBJ2-7; there is no DNA to check the TCRdb D call of TRBD1. The CDR3 length is 14 residues. The CDR3 protein is CASSFGHPNYEQYF.

V gene TRBV29-1 combines with J gene TRBJ2-2; without DNA, the TCRdb call of TRBD1 cannot be checked. CDR1 and CDR2 from the germline V gene are SQVTM and ANQGSEA. The CDR3 runs to 14 residues. This chain's CDR3 is CSAGQGGSVGELFF.

The chain combines TRBV27 with TRBJ1-5; absent DNA, TCRdb's TRBD1 call cannot be checked. Germline V CDR1 and CDR2: MNHEY, SMNVEV (reference sequence). This CDR3 contains 18 residues. The CDR3 is CASSLSAIGDRVGQPQHF.

The rearrangement joins TRBV6-2 or TRBV6-3 to TRBJ2-2. Germline assignment: CDR1 MNHEY and CDR2 SVGEGT. CDR3 size: 14 residues. The chain's CDR3 is CASSLDSVSGELFF.

The rearrangement joins TRBV5-4 to TRBJ2-7. CDR1 and CDR2 (germline): SGHNT, YYREEE (reference sequence). The CDR3 is 15 amino acids. The CDR3: CASTILSDSSYEQYF.

This sequence joins TRBV9 and TRBJ2-2; TCRdb's assignment of TRBD1 cannot be checked, as there is no DNA. This CDR3 has 16 residues. Germline assignment: CDR1 SGDLS and CDR2 YYNGEE. The CDR3 region is CASSVDPRGTTGELFF.

The chain carries TRBV30 and TRBJ2-7; there is no DNA to check the TCRdb D call of TRBD2. Germline CDR1 GTSNPN, CDR2 SVGIG (reference sequence). The CDR3 length is 14 residues. The CDR3 sequence: CAWSSSGSSREQYF.

The rearrangement links TRBV6-6 to TRBJ1-5; TCRdb indicates TRBD1, and absent DNA this call remains unverified. Germline V gene sequence: CDR1 MNHNY, CDR2 SVGAGI (reference sequence). This CDR3 is built from 14 residues. CDR3 in amino acids: CASNPTGGIQPQHF.

The V gene is TRBV5-4, the J gene TRBJ1-2. Germline V gene data show CDR1 as SGHNT and CDR2 as YYREEE (reference sequence). The CDR3 has 17 residues. CDR3 sequence reads: CASSLGILGQRDDGYTF.

V usage is TRBV6-2 or TRBV6-3 and J usage is TRBJ2-6; lacking DNA, the TRBD1 call made by TCRdb goes unchecked. CDR3 length: 17 residues. CDR1 MNHEY and CDR2 SVGEGT come from the germline V gene. CDR3 sequence reads: CASSSGLPLSGANVLTF.

The V call is TRBV6-5, the J call TRBJ1-1; the TCRdb D gene call, TRBD1, has no DNA to confirm it. The CDR3 extends over 15 amino acids. CDR1 is MNHEY, CDR2 SVGAGI, per germline. The CDR3 sequence: CASSSRQGGGTEAFF.

V and J are TRBV7-2 and TRBJ1-1; TCRdb lists TRBD1, though no DNA is available to test this call. Looked up from germline, CDR1 is SGHTA and CDR2 is FQGNSA. The CDR3 has 16 residues. The CDR3 reads CASSFAATQERTEAFF.

This chain connects TRBV5-1 to TRBJ2-5. CDR3 length equals 14 residues. CDR1 SGHRS and CDR2 YFSETQ come from the germline V gene. This CDR3 reads CASSLERPQETQYF.

The chain uses TRBV5-1 and TRBJ2-7. The CDR3 is made up of 12 amino acids. Germline assignment: CDR1 SGHRS and CDR2 YFSETQ. The CDR3 spells CASSEFSSEQYF.